The clone carrying this TCR beta chain was seen just once. Isolation yielded PBMCs, at least 6.5 million per sample, in every case. The entry originates in a study of blood T cells in healthy people across ages. With a J-beta primer mix and a sample-barcoded 5' primer, a second PCR ran about 7 to 12 cycles. Samples each returned at least 3 million CDR3-containing paired-end reads. TCRdb recomputed calls from the 5' RACE reads with MiXCR, one row per CDR3 protein. The table shows approximately 760,000 distinct CDR3 sequences, with 20% to 25% occurring only once. These data were also filed under a second study, of T cells of mothers and their children. That work adds: A few mothers and their six children, all healthy Caucasians, donated. Over 8.5 million TCR beta CDR3 reads were obtained from each mother, and about 3 million from each child.

The clonotype originates from a boy between 10 and 17 years old in good health. Sequencing was performed on blood.

The CDR3 loop is CASSLGPGQAYEQYF. The CDR3 region has the DNA TGTGCCAGCAGCTTAGGTCCCGGGCAGGCCTACGAGCAGTACTTC. The V and J genes are TRBV7-8 and TRBJ2-7, with no clear D. Germline V gene lookup returns CDR1 SGHVS and CDR2 FQNEAQ. With 1 base removed from V and 2 bases from J, the gap between germline ends came to 12 bases. The CDR3 extends over 15 amino acids.